This paragraph covers one TCR beta chain sequence. No antigen is known for it. The data originate from a study of OX40 agonist ivuxolimab in advanced cancers. Looking at the study overall: Subjects had a mean age of roughly 60 years, with a range of roughly 20 to 79; less than 90% were male. Earlier anti-PD-1, anti-PD-L1 or anti-CTLA-4 therapy was permitted; about 39% had received some. Overall study results and limits: Antigen targets of the expanded peripheral T cells went undetermined. Expanded clones belonging to CD8+ T cells outnumbered, on average, those of CD4+.

Using immunoSEQ multiplex PCR, the repertoire was profiled, and TCRdb retains in-frame clones only, with some absent. Of roughly 43,000 clones in the sample, 70% to 90% are singletons; the top ten hold roughly 12%. The CDR3 is 17 amino acids. Trimming removed 0 bases from V and 0 bases from J, with 14 bases in between. The germline gives CDR1 LGHNA, CDR2 YSLEER. The origin of this receptor is an adult with an advanced solid tumor such as melanoma, head and neck, liver or kidney cancer. The chain links TRBV4-3 to TRBJ1-2, with unresolved D. The material sequenced was CD4+ or CD8+ T cells sorted from blood, taken in a trial of the OX40 agonist ivuxolimab. In DNA form, the CDR3 reads TGCGCCAGCAGCCAAGATTATAAGGACTTAGCTAACTATGGCTACACCTTC. Amino acid sequence: CASSQDYKDLANYGYTF.